Below, 6 T cell receptor beta chains from the same sample are listed, as sequenced in a study of cytomegalovirus exposure and HLA in healthy donors (dated by TCRdb to the late 2010s). The method behind the library was the immunoSEQ multiplex PCR assay. For the multiplex PCR, a mixture combining 60 forward primers for TCR Vbeta segments and 13 reverse primers for TCR Jbeta segments was used. The immuneACCESS repertoire file appears here via TCRdb, limited to in-frame rearrangements. These files lack a portion of the clones; in checked studies, under half of the deficit traces to unresolved V genes, and the cause of the others is not known. This sample holds approximately 110,000 clones; approximately 80% were observed only once. Roughly 2% of the sample is taken by the ten largest. Sequenced material: PBMCs. Every receptor here comes from a woman under 40 in good health and CMV-seronegative.

The chain employs TRBV2 and TRBJ1-2, with 9 positions matching TRBD1. The CDR3 is made up of 16 amino acids. V was pared by 6 bases and J by 6 bases, with 14 bases of the junction left unmatched. The germline V gene encodes CDR1 SNHLY and CDR2 FYNNEI. This CDR3 reads CASSQTGQGTGNGYTF. Here the CDR3 DNA reads TGTGCCAGCAGCCAAACTGGACAGGGGACTGGAAATGGCTACACCTTC.

The chain links TRBV9 to TRBJ2-2, with D possibly being TRBD2 (6 bases). Germline assignment: CDR1 SGDLS and CDR2 YYNGEE. Trimming left V 3 bases short and J 6 bases short, with 24 bases between. This CDR3 is 18 amino acids long. This chain's CDR3 is CASSAPTKALAVAGELFF. As DNA, the CDR3 is TGTGCCAGCAGCGCACCAACCAAAGCGTTAGCGGTCGCCGGGGAGCTGTTTTTT.

J is TRBJ2-4 and V is TRBV18; D remains ambiguous. V lost 0 bases and J lost 3, with 12 bases in between. CDR3 size: 16 residues. The V gene's germline CDR1 is KGHSH and CDR2 LQKENI. The CDR3 DNA reads TGTGCCAGCTCACCACCTGTCCGAGGATACAAAAACATTCAGTACTTC. Its translation is CASSPPVRGYKNIQYF.

The V call is TRBV28, the J call TRBJ2-2; 13 nucleotides line up with TRBD2. Germline loops: CDR1 MDHEN, CDR2 SYDVKM. This CDR3 contains 16 residues. V was clipped by 5 bases and J by 4 bases; unmatched bases: 4. Here the CDR3 reads CASSTSGRAGTGELFF. DNA of the CDR3: TGTGCCAGCAGTACTAGCGGGAGGGCGGGCACCGGGGAGCTGTTTTTT. Based on the CDR3 plus reference TRBV28 and TRBJ2-2, the full variable domain is DVKVTQSSRYLVKRTGEKVFLECVQDMDHENMFWYRQDPGLGLRLIYFSYDVKMKEKGDIPEGYSVSREKKERFSLILESASTNQTSMYLCASSTSGRAGTGELFFGEGSRLTVL.

J is TRBJ2-5 and V is TRBV30, with D perhaps TRBD2 (6 bases). CDR1 GTSNPN and CDR2 SVGIG come from the germline V gene (reference sequence). The CDR3 has 13 amino acids. Trimming pared 2 bases from V and 3 bases from J, leaving 10 bases between. The CDR3 region has the DNA TGTGCCTGGAGTCGCCGCGGGAAAGAGACCCAGTACTTC. Translating it yields CAWSRRGKETQYF.

The chain couples TRBV2 to TRBJ1-4, with D uncertain. The ends were cut back, 8 bases at V and 8 bases at J, with 15 bases in the middle. CDR3 size: 13 residues. Germline lookup yields CDR1 SNHLY and CDR2 FYNNEI. As DNA, the CDR3 is TGTGCCAGCGGAGGGCTTATTGGGGAAAAACTGTTTTTT. It is translated as CASGGLIGEKLFF.